This TCR beta chain stems from a study of cytomegalovirus exposure and HLA in healthy donors. The study's findings and limits: A later analysis linked a missense variant in DCLRE1C to the trimming of TCR beta V and J genes. For most TCR beta V segments, an earlier analysis put the productive rate at about 87% or about 30% of the time.

PCR amplification relied on 60 Vbeta primers (plus 13 Jbeta primers). Sequenced by immunoSEQ multiplex PCR; TCRdb stores in-frame clones only, minus some. The sample totals 35,000 to 50,000 clones. Notes on this clone: Antigen specificity is unknown.

Sequences were obtained from PBMCs. The clonotype comes from a male donor in good health and CMV-seronegative.

CDR3 coding DNA: TGTGCCGGCGGGGAAACCTATAATTCACCCCTCCACTTT. Its translation: CAGGETYNSPLHF. The chain joins TRBV6-1 to TRBJ1-6; D gene uncertain. Germline loops: CDR1 MNHNS, CDR2 SASEGT. Trimming pared 11 bases from V and 2 bases from J, leaving 10 bases between. The CDR3 runs to 13 residues.